The rows below give T cell receptor beta chains drawn from one sample of a study of CD8+ T cells in alopecia areata. Here immunoSEQ multiplex PCR was the method, and the copy in TCRdb shows in-frame clones only, minus some. The repertoire holds around 290,000 clones, nearly 60% seen once, with about 1.7% in the top ten. This sample comprised CD4+ T cells sorted from blood, obtained at week 24, from a patient treated with tofacitinib. These receptors were collected from a human donor with alopecia areata. CDR3s include the opening cysteine and the closing phenylalanine or tryptophan. The D gene is left open where the match is weak. Part of the rows lack a size; the others show once, few, many or a class for expanded clones.

CASSQGAQGFNTEAFF | TGTGCCAGCAGCCAGGGCGCACAGGGGTTTAACACTGAAGCTTTCTTT | NA | TRBJ1-1 | TRBV4-2 | 16 | TRBD1
CSAGQDYGYTF | TGCAGCGCCGGACAGGACTATGGCTACACCTTC | NA | TRBJ1-2 | TRBV29-1 | 11 | TRBD1
CASSPRTDYNEQFF | TGTGCCAGCAGCCCTAGGACGGATTACAATGAGCAGTTCTTC | once | TRBJ2-1 | TRBV4-2 | 14 | NA
CASSVEGGNTIYF | TGTGCCAGCAGCGTAGAGGGGGGAAACACCATATATTTT | NA | TRBJ1-3 | TRBV9 | 13 | NA
CASSPAESRATSTDTQYF | TGTGCCAGCAGCCCCGCCGAAAGCAGGGCCACTAGCACAGATACGCAGTATTTT | few | TRBJ2-3 | TRBV5-4 | 18 | NA
CASRQGYEQYF | TGTGCCAGCAGACAGGGATACGAGCAGTACTTC | NA | TRBJ2-7 | TRBV11-1 | 11 | NA
CASSELYGTGQFF | TGTGCCAGCAGTGAACTCTATGGGACAGGGCAGTTCTTC | NA | TRBJ2-1 | TRBV2 | 13 | TRBD1
CSVKRTGGADSDTQYF | TGCAGCGTTAAAAGGACAGGGGGCGCGGATTCAGATACGCAGTATTTT | NA | TRBJ2-3 | TRBV29-1 | 16 | TRBD1
CASSDASGGGEQFF | TGTGCCAGCAGTGATGCTAGCGGGGGAGGTGAGCAGTTCTTC | NA | TRBJ2-1 | TRBV6-4 | 14 | TRBD2
CASSQNGVGSGASSTDTQYF | TGCGCCAGCAGCCAGAACGGGGTCGGTAGCGGGGCCTCTAGCACAGATACGCAGTATTTT | NA | TRBJ2-3 | TRBV4-1 | 20 | TRBD2
CAWSSRPGRAGGNTIYF | TGTGCCTGGAGTTCCCGCCCGGGGAGGGCGGGGGGAAACACCATATATTTT | once | TRBJ1-3 | TRBV30 | 17 | NA
CATSRVAGVTDTQYF | TGTGCCACCAGCAGAGTCGCGGGGGTCACAGATACGCAGTATTTT | NA | TRBJ2-3 | TRBV15 | 15 | TRBD2
CASSLGQPYQETQYF | TGCGCCAGCAGCTTGGGACAACCGTACCAAGAGACCCAGTACTTC | NA | TRBJ2-5 | TRBV5-1 | 15 | NA
CAWSHRLADPYEQYF | TGTGCCTGGAGTCATCGTCTAGCGGATCCCTACGAGCAGTACTTC | once | TRBJ2-7 | TRBV30 | 15 | TRBD2
CASSLDSSNQPQHF | TGTGCCAGCAGCTTAGACAGTAGCAATCAGCCCCAGCATTTT | few | TRBJ1-5 | TRBV7-9 | 14 | NA